This passage covers 10 T cell receptor beta chains from one sample sequenced in a study of CD8 T cells in ankylosing spondylitis. One entry per CDR3 protein, called by TCRdb with MiXCR from the 5' RACE reads. The sample includes 100,000 to 150,000 distinct CDR3 sequences, 15% to 20% seen only once; the top ten take 33%. General observations from the study: What seemed typical of ankylosing spondylitis blood was a TCR beta motif built from roughly 8 highly homologous variants.

These receptors have no identified antigens. The sample was blood, either unsorted or a sorted T cell fraction (not recorded which). These receptors all come from a male donor with ankylosing spondylitis.

This clonotype was seen only a few times. The gene calls are TRBV11-2 and TRBJ2-7, with TRBD2 matching over 8 bases. This CDR3 is built from 15 residues. V lost 1 base to trimming and J lost 3 bases; unmatched junction nucleotides: 5. Germline V gives CDR1 SGHAT, CDR2 FQNNGV. The CDR3 here is CASSLGFSGNYEQYF. The CDR3 DNA is TGTGCCAGCAGCTTAGGCTTTAGCGGGAACTACGAGCAGTACTTC.

The chain couples TRBV9 to TRBJ2-1; D not certain. This CDR3 has 15 amino acids. V lost 1 base to trimming and J lost 5 bases, with 13 bases between them. Germline V gene data show CDR1 as SGDLS and CDR2 as YYNGEE. The CDR3 nucleotides read TGTGCCAGCAGCGTAAGAGGAGTAGGGAACAATGAGCAGTTCTTC. It is translated as CASSVRGVGNNEQFF.

The chain carries TRBV9 and TRBJ2-3, with D perhaps matching TRBD1 or TRBD2 (5 bases each). V was trimmed by 3 bases and J by 4 bases, leaving 18 bases between them. Germline loops: CDR1 SGDLS, CDR2 YYNGEE. The CDR3 sequence is 16 residues long. CDR3 residues: CASSDGAVTHADTQYF. The CDR3 region has the DNA TGTGCCAGCAGCGACGGGGCGGTGACACACGCAGATACGCAGTATTTT.

This chain connects TRBV20-1 to TRBJ2-2, with 7 bases identical to TRBD2. After removal of 6 bases from V and 2 bases from J, the junction contained 9 bases not matched to a gene. The germline V gene encodes CDR1 DFQATT and CDR2 SNEGSKA (reference sequence). There are 15 residues in the CDR3. The CDR3 DNA is TGCAGTGCCCTCAAGGCTAGCGGTAACACCGGGGAGCTGTTTTTT. Its translation is CSALKASGNTGELFF.

This clonotype occurred a few times. This chain joins TRBV25-1 and TRBJ2-2; no clear D gene. The length of the CDR3 is 12 residues. Trimming left V 3 bases short and J 5 bases short, with 4 bases between. Germline CDR1 and CDR2: MGHDK and SYGVNS. CDR3 DNA sequence: TGTGCCAGCAGTGATGTTACCGGGGAGCTGTTTTTT. Translation gives CASSDVTGELFF.

The chain couples TRBV19 to TRBJ2-7; D might be TRBD1 or TRBD2, each matching 6 bases. Germline V gene sequence: CDR1 LNHDA, CDR2 SQIVND (reference sequence). The CDR3 consists of 14 residues. V lost 5 bases to trimming and J lost 4 bases, with 15 bases between them. The CDR3 region has the DNA TGTGCCAGTAGTGTCGCCGGGGGCAGGTACGAGCAGTACTTC. Translated, it gives CASSVAGGRYEQYF. Filled out from reference TRBV19 and TRBJ2-7, the complete variable domain reads DGGITQSPKYLFRKEGQNVTLSCEQNLNHDAMYWYRQDPGQGLRLIYYSQIVNDFQKGDIAEGYSVSREKKESFPLTVTSAQKNPTAFYLCASSVAGGRYEQYFGPGTRLTVT.

This chain links TRBV21-1 with TRBJ1-1. TRBV21-1 is flagged as a pseudogene. This CDR3 region has 14 residues. CDR3 sequence (DNA): TGTGCCAGCCGAAGGGCCCCTCCCCGCACTGAAGCTTTCTTT. Translation: CASRRAPPRTEAFF.

This clonotype has only one observation. V is TRBV30 and J is TRBJ1-1; D not resolved. The V and J ends lost 3 bases and 5 bases respectively, with 19 bases between them. The CDR3 covers 15 residues. Germline V CDR1 and CDR2: GTSNPN, SVGIG (reference sequence). The CDR3 is CAWRVDPLGWTEAFF. CDR3 coding DNA: TGTGCCTGGAGAGTAGATCCGCTCGGCTGGACTGAAGCTTTCTTT.

V is TRBV11-3 and J is TRBJ1-6, with no clear D. From germline, CDR1 is SGHNT and CDR2 YENEEA. The V end was cut by 5 bases, the J end by 6 bases, with 14 bases between. The length of the CDR3 is 15 residues. In nucleotides, the CDR3 is TGTGCCAGCAGCAGAAGAACCGGGATTAATTCACCCCTCCACTTT. Its translation is CASSRRTGINSPLHF.

This sequence joins TRBV28 and TRBJ2-1, with a tentative D call TRBD2 (5 bases). The germline gives CDR1 MDHEN, CDR2 SYDVKM. The CDR3 spans 15 residues. Trimming took off 8 bases at V and 4 bases at J, with 18 bases between the two ends. CDR3 in DNA: TGTGCCAGCGGCCTGCTAGCCGAAGGATACAATGAGCAGTTCTTC. This sequence encodes CASGLLAEGYNEQFF. The full variable domain, in which reference TRBV28 and TRBJ2-1 provide the parts outside the CDR3, is DVKVTQSSRYLVKRTGEKVFLECVQDMDHENMFWYRQDPGLGLRLIYFSYDVKMKEKGDIPEGYSVSREKKERFSLILESASTNQTSMYLCASGLLAEGYNEQFFGPGTRLTVL.